One and the same sample provided the 11 T cell receptor beta chains below, sequenced in a study of human T cells and chemical hapten exposure. Described time point: patch test 1, 2 weeks after DPC sensitization. Documented treatment: therapeutic diphenylcyclopropenone sensitization with weekly scalp DPC. Before extraction, the whole blood was not fractionated, and total RNA was taken from it. TCRdb re-analysed the RACE reads in MiXCR, keeping a single row per CDR3 protein. The sample records approximately 34,000 distinct CDR3 sequences, about 6.3% being singletons. The starting material was whole blood, obtained in connection with sensitization to the hapten diphenylcyclopropenone (DPC). These receptors all come from a woman aged 25 to 39 with alopecia areata. Some clones in this sample may be carry-over from other donors' samples.

This clonotype has at least ten counts. J is TRBJ2-3 and V is TRBV13; 9 nucleotides align to TRBD1. Germline V gives CDR1 PRHDT, CDR2 FYEKMQ (reference sequence). This CDR3 has 12 residues. V dropped 4 bases and J dropped 12; count of bases not matched to a gene: 5. CDR3 sequence reads: CASSSRTGAQYF. CDR3 coding DNA: TGTGCCAGCAGCTCTAGGACAGGGGCCCAGTATTTT.

V gene TRBV18 combines with J gene TRBJ1-1, with a tentative D call TRBD1 (6 bases). V lost 6 bases and J lost 8, with 13 bases in between. Germline-derived CDR1 and CDR2 are KGHSH and LQKENI. This CDR3 spans 12 amino acids. This CDR3 is CASSGIGTEAFF. CDR3 in DNA: TGTGCCAGCTCGGGGATAGGGACAGAAGCTTTCTTT.

The sample holds a few counts of this clonotype. The chain carries TRBV12-3 or TRBV12-4 and TRBJ2-3, with 8 positions matching TRBD1. This CDR3 has 16 amino acids. V lost 3 bases and J lost 4; bases outside the gene matches: 9. The CDR3 sequence is CASSFWGTGLSDTQYF. CDR3 DNA sequence: TGTGCCAGCAGTTTTTGGGGGACAGGATTATCAGATACGCAGTATTTT.

This clonotype was seen a few times. This rearrangement joins TRBV5-1 to TRBJ1-1; no definite D call. Trimming took 0 bases from V and 8 from J, leaving 11 bases between them. The CDR3 runs to 13 residues. Looked up from germline, CDR1 is SGHRS and CDR2 is YFSETQ. DNA for the CDR3: TGCGCCAGCAGCTTGGGGGGAGAGGGAGAAGCTTTCTTT. Its translation is CASSLGGEGEAFF.

The CDR3 loop is CAWMAGGRQADTQYF. The CDR3 nucleotides read TGTGCCTGGATGGCAGGGGGGCGTCAGGCAGATACGCAGTATTTT. V gene TRBV30 combines with J gene TRBJ2-3, with a weak D call TRBD1 (7 bases). Germline V gene data show CDR1 as GTSNPN and CDR2 as SVGIG (reference sequence). CDR3 size: 15 residues. V was shortened by 4 bases and J by 4 bases, with 18 bases between the two germline ends.

This clonotype appeared many times. The V and J genes are TRBV6-2 or TRBV6-3 and TRBJ1-2; tentative D call: TRBD1 (6 bases). The germline V and J ends were trimmed by 6 bases and 0 bases, with 14 bases remaining between them. Germline CDR1 MNHEY, CDR2 SVGEGT. The CDR3 runs 15 residues. CDR3 bases: TGTGCCAGCAGGCCCGACAGGCTAACTAACTATGGCTACACCTTC. This codes for CASRPDRLTNYGYTF.

This chain links TRBV9 with TRBJ1-2, with D perhaps matching TRBD1 (5 bases). Germline assignment: CDR1 SGDLS and CDR2 YYNGEE. V lost 0 bases to trimming and J lost 3 bases, with 9 bases between them. This CDR3 region has 14 residues. In DNA form, the CDR3 reads TGTGCCAGCAGCGTAGAGGCACAGGACTATGGCTACACCTTC. Translated, it gives CASSVEAQDYGYTF.

This chain uses TRBV15 with TRBJ2-2; no firm D call. The CDR3 sequence is 15 residues long. Per germline, CDR1 LNHNV and CDR2 YYDKDF (reference sequence). Trimming took off 1 base at V and 6 bases at J, with 12 bases between the two ends. The CDR3 DNA reads TGTGCCACCAGCAGAGCCGTGGGAAGCGCCGGGGAGCTGTTTTTT. Translation: CATSRAVGSAGELFF. Full variable domain (remainder filled in from reference TRBV15 and TRBJ2-2): DAMVIQNPRYQVTQFGKPVTLSCSQTLNHNVMYWYQQKSSQAPKLLFHYYDKDFNNEADTPDNFQSRRPNTSFCFLDIRSPGLGDTAMYLCATSRAVGSAGELFFGEGSRLTVL.

This clonotype was recorded many times. The rearrangement joins TRBV12-3 or TRBV12-4 to TRBJ1-1; D gene unclear. The CDR3 has 12 amino acids. Trimming cost V 3 bases and J 1 base, with 3 bases left between them. The CDR3 DNA is TGTGCCAGCAGTTTCCGGAACACTGAAGCTTTCTTT. This codes for CASSFRNTEAFF.

This clonotype showed up many times. This chain joins TRBV7-2 and TRBJ1-5, with no clear D. Germline V lookup: CDR1 SGHTA, CDR2 FQGNSA. This CDR3 region has 15 residues. V lost 1 base to trimming and J lost 5 bases, with 12 bases between them. CDR3 sequence: CASSLGTVGDQPQHF. CDR3 bases: TGTGCCAGCAGCTTAGGAACAGTAGGCGATCAGCCCCAGCATTTT.

The rearrangement links TRBV20-1 to TRBJ2-1; 12 positions match TRBD2. With 2 bases clipped from V and 0 bases from J, the junction kept 2 bases outside the gene matches. This CDR3 comprises 16 residues. Per the germline V gene, CDR1 is DFQATT and CDR2 is SNEGSKA (reference sequence). CDR3 nucleotide sequence: TGCAGTGCTAGAACTAGCGGGGGGATCTCCTACAATGAGCAGTTCTTC. Translation gives CSARTSGGISYNEQFF.